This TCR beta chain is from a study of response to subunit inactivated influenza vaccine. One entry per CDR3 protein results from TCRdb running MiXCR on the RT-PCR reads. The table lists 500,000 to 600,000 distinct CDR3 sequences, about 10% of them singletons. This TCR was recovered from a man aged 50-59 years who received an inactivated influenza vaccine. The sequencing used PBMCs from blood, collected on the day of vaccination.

The CDR3 DNA is TGTGCCAGCTTCGGGACAGTGCAAGAGACCCAGTACTTC. Translation: CASFGTVQETQYF. The rearrangement uses TRBV6-2 or TRBV6-3 and TRBJ2-5, with TRBD1 identical over 7 bases. The CDR3 runs to 13 residues. J was trimmed by 2 bases and V by 8 bases; bases with no gene match: 5. CDR1 is MNHEY and CDR2 is SVGEGT in the germline V gene.